This T cell receptor (beta chain) originates from a study of early T cells in non-severe SARS-CoV-2 infection. Individual cDNA molecules carried attached unique molecular identifiers. TCRdb reprocessed the 5' RACE reads via MiXCR and lists one record per CDR3 protein. The profile shows about 83,000 distinct CDR3 sequences, about 10% of them singletons. Findings of the study overall: Database matching using VDJdb favored anti-spike CD8 responses, with private and CD4 specificities left missing.

For this clonotype: Its specificity is unknown.

The clonotype originates from an adult who was a healthcare worker with PCR-confirmed SARS-CoV-2 infection or an uninfected control (not recorded which). Material: whole blood, obtained at baseline.

Here the CDR3 reads CASSEGGMTGELFF. In DNA, the CDR3 is TGTGCCAGCAGTGAAGGGGGGATGACCGGGGAGCTGTTTTTT. The chain couples TRBV6-1 to TRBJ2-2; the D gene could be TRBD1 or TRBD2 (5 bases each). The CDR3 runs 14 residues. CDR1 and CDR2 from the germline V gene are MNHNS and SASEGT. V was pared by 1 base and J by 5 bases, with 8 bases between.